This TCR beta chain comes out of a study of human T cells and chemical hapten exposure. Whole-study context: Upper inner arm skin measuring approximately 2 cm by approximately 2 cm received 2% DPC for sensitization. Recorded diagnoses among the mostly female patients were alopecia areata, totalis or universalis.

This clonotype was found many times. As for time point: pre-sensitization, week 0. Described treatment: therapeutic diphenylcyclopropenone sensitization with weekly scalp DPC. Blood sampling preceded each patch test application. Total RNA extraction was carried out from unfractionated whole blood. MiXCR, applied by TCRdb to the RACE reads, yields one record per CDR3 protein. The sample has around 300,000 distinct CDR3 sequences, roughly 8% seen once. Deletions cut 5 bases from V and 1 base from J, with 11 bases between. Germline CDR1 reads KGHDR; CDR2 reads SFDVKD. The CDR3 has 15 amino acids. V and J are TRBV24-1 and TRBJ2-4; tentative D call: TRBD1 (6 bases). Source: whole blood, taken in connection with sensitization to the hapten diphenylcyclopropenone (DPC). The receptor's source is a man aged 18-30 years with alopecia areata. Some clones in this sample may be carry-over from other donors' samples. The DNA of the CDR3 is TGTGCCACCAGTGTAATGCAGGGGGCCAAAAACATTCAGTACTTC. Protein sequence: CATSVMQGAKNIQYF.